A single sample is the source of the 26 T cell receptor beta chains below, sequenced in a study of lymphopenia after photon versus proton radiotherapy. TCRdb's table, derived via immunoSEQ multiplex PCR, lists solely in-frame clones and lacks some. The repertoire holds about 25,000 clones, with around 83% as singletons. The material was peripheral blood, obtained from a patient treated with photon-based radiotherapy. The receptors here all came from a woman aged 50 to 60 with pancreatic cancer.

This chain joins TRBV5-1 and TRBJ2-1; 10 bases map to TRBD2. Trimming removed 0 bases from V and 8 bases from J; junction bases left unmatched: 5. The CDR3 contains 15 residues. Per the germline V gene, CDR1 is SGHRS and CDR2 is YFSETQ. This chain's CDR3 is CASSLGLAGVDEQFF. In DNA, the CDR3 is TGCGCCAGCAGCTTGGGGCTAGCGGGAGTCGATGAGCAGTTCTTC.

This clone has just one count. The V and J genes are TRBV7-2 and TRBJ2-1; 11 nucleotides agree with TRBD2. V lost 5 bases, J lost 10 bases, and 4 bases stayed unmatched. The CDR3 has 13 residues. Per germline, CDR1 SGHTA and CDR2 FQGNSA. The CDR3 nucleotides read TGTGCCAGCAGCCCAAGACTAGCGGGAGAGCAGTTCTTC. Translating gives CASSPRLAGEQFF.

J is TRBJ2-7 and V is TRBV7-7; 8 nucleotides match TRBD1. With 7 bases clipped from V and 2 bases from J, the junction kept 16 bases outside the gene matches. The germline V gene encodes CDR1 SSHAT and CDR2 FNYEAQ (reference sequence). This CDR3 spans 17 amino acids. The CDR3, as DNA: TGTGCCAGCACCCTACTCCCTCGGACAGGGCGCACCTACGAGCAGTACTTC. Amino acid sequence: CASTLLPRTGRTYEQYF.

The DNA of the CDR3 is TGTGCCAGCAGCTTATTTGCCTTGACTAGCGGGGGAACCGGGGAGCTGTTTTTT. The encoded protein is CASSLFALTSGGTGELFF. The J gene is TRBJ2-2, the V gene TRBV7-2, with 12 bases aligning to TRBD2. The trim removed 2 bases at V and 5 bases at J, leaving 9 bases unmatched. The CDR3 is 18 residues long. Per germline, CDR1 SGHTA and CDR2 FQGNSA.

This chain connects TRBV5-4 to TRBJ2-3; 9 bases fit TRBD2. Per the germline V gene, CDR1 is SGHNT and CDR2 is YYREEE (reference sequence). This CDR3 region has 17 residues. J lost 2 bases, V lost 0 bases, and 7 bases had no gene match. CDR3 region: CASSLVWLAGNTDTQYF. Here the CDR3 DNA reads TGTGCCAGCAGCTTGGTTTGGCTAGCGGGAAACACAGATACGCAGTATTTT.

This clone was seen only once. This CDR3 reads CASSEYGDRGDYEQYF. The CDR3 DNA is TGTGCCAGCAGTGAATACGGGGATAGGGGTGATTACGAGCAGTACTTC. The chain is built from TRBV25-1 and TRBJ2-7, with D perhaps given as TRBD1 or TRBD2 (5 bases each). In germline, CDR1 is MGHDK, CDR2 SYGVNS. The CDR3 covers 16 residues. Trimming left V 0 bases short and J 4 bases short, with 16 bases between.

The chain carries TRBV28 and TRBJ2-7; D perhaps matches TRBD2 (5 bases). This CDR3 is built from 15 residues. V was pared by 4 bases and J by 3 bases, with 16 bases between. From germline, CDR1 is MDHEN and CDR2 SYDVKM. CDR3 region: CASSSYGNLGYEQYF. The DNA of the CDR3 is TGTGCCAGCAGTTCGTACGGGAATCTTGGCTACGAGCAGTACTTC.

The rearrangement links TRBV19 to TRBJ2-5; no firm D call. V was trimmed by 4 bases and J by 2 bases, leaving 8 bases between them. The CDR3 has 13 residues. Germline V gives CDR1 LNHDA, CDR2 SQIVND (reference sequence). Written as DNA, the CDR3 is TGTGCCAGTAGTAGTACGGATCAAGAGACCCAGTACTTC. This codes for CASSSTDQETQYF. Together with reference TRBV19 and TRBJ2-5, the CDR3 gives the full variable domain: DGGITQSPKYLFRKEGQNVTLSCEQNLNHDAMYWYRQDPGQGLRLIYYSQIVNDFQKGDIAEGYSVSREKKESFPLTVTSAQKNPTAFYLCASSSTDQETQYFGPGTRLLVL.

The V gene is TRBV7-2, the J gene TRBJ1-1; perhaps TRBD1 as D (5 bases). V gave up 7 bases and J gave up 1 base, with 13 bases separating them. This CDR3 has 14 residues. CDR1 SGHTA and CDR2 FQGNSA come from the germline V gene. The CDR3, as DNA: TGTGCCAGCACCCCTCAACAGGCGAACACTGAAGCTTTCTTT. This gives the protein CASTPQQANTEAFF.

This chain links TRBV19 with TRBJ2-3; tentatively, D is TRBD1 or TRBD2 (5 bases each). V gave up 6 bases and J gave up 2 bases, with 15 bases separating them. CDR1 is LNHDA and CDR2 is SQIVND in the germline V gene (reference sequence). This CDR3 has 15 amino acids. The CDR3 bases are TGTGCCAGTAGCCCTCCGGGACGGATCACAGATACGCAGTATTTT. Translation gives CASSPPGRITDTQYF.

The chain employs TRBV25-1 and TRBJ1-4; possibly TRBD1 for D (6 bases). CDR3 length: 13 amino acids. Trimming stripped 6 bases from V and 5 bases from J, with 10 bases between. Per germline, CDR1 MGHDK and CDR2 SYGVNS. CDR3 amino acids: CASRSGTNEKLFF. For the CDR3, the DNA is TGTGCCAGCAGGTCAGGGACAAATGAAAAACTGTTTTTT.

This rearrangement joins TRBV9 to TRBJ2-1; TRBD2 matches at 7 bases. Trimming at V came to 3 bases and at J to 6 bases, leaving 21 bases not matched to a gene. This CDR3 comprises 19 residues. CDR1 and CDR2 (germline): SGDLS, YYNGEE. CDR3 in DNA: TGTGCCAGCAGCGCTGCGCTCTCGGGGCGGGGAGGGGTAGGCAATGAGCAGTTCTTC. It yields the protein CASSAALSGRGGVGNEQFF.

The chain has TRBV28 and TRBJ2-7; D is unclear. CDR1 MDHEN and CDR2 SYDVKM come from the germline V gene. This CDR3 is 14 amino acids long. V was pared by 6 bases and J by 6 bases, with 18 bases between. Here the CDR3 DNA reads TGTGCCAGCAGCCAAATGCTAGGCCAGGTCGAGCAGTACTTC. Residues: CASSQMLGQVEQYF. Supplemented by reference TRBV28 and TRBJ2-7, the full variable domain reads DVKVTQSSRYLVKRTGEKVFLECVQDMDHENMFWYRQDPGLGLRLIYFSYDVKMKEKGDIPEGYSVSREKKERFSLILESASTNQTSMYLCASSQMLGQVEQYFGPGTRLTVT.

The chain has TRBV7-9 and TRBJ1-4, with TRBD1 as a possible D gene (6 bases). CDR1 is SEHNR, CDR2 FQNEAQ, per germline (reference sequence). V gave up 4 bases and J gave up 5 bases, with 14 bases separating them. CDR3 size: 15 residues. In nucleotides, the CDR3 is TGTGCCAGCAGCTCGCCCAAGGGGGGAAATGAAAAACTGTTTTTT. Encoded protein: CASSSPKGGNEKLFF.

J is TRBJ2-1 and V is TRBV29-1, with 16 bases identical to TRBD2. The CDR3 spans 17 residues. CDR1 is SQVTM, CDR2 ANQGSEA, per germline. The V and J ends lost 5 bases and 0 bases, in that order; junction bases with no gene match: 4. CDR3 in DNA: TGCAGCGTTTTAGGGACTAGCGGGAGGGACTCCTACAATGAGCAGTTCTTC. Residues: CSVLGTSGRDSYNEQFF.

The chain employs TRBV4-3 and TRBJ2-1; 10 bases align to TRBD2. The germline gives CDR1 LGHNA, CDR2 YSLEER. Trimming removed 1 base from V and 4 bases from J; junction bases left unmatched: 1. This CDR3 spans 15 amino acids. The CDR3 spells CASSQGTSGYNEQFF. The CDR3 nucleotides are TGCGCCAGCAGCCAAGGGACTAGCGGTTACAATGAGCAGTTCTTC.

The CDR3 loop reads CAWSPQGAFNEKLFF. In DNA, the CDR3 is TGTGCCTGGAGCCCACAGGGGGCCTTTAATGAAAAACTGTTTTTT. V gene TRBV30 combines with J gene TRBJ1-4; 9 bases fit TRBD1. V shed 3 bases and J 4 bases; nucleotides not matched to a gene: 6. CDR3 size: 15 residues. CDR1 is GTSNPN, CDR2 SVGIG, per germline (reference sequence).

The chain joins TRBV19 to TRBJ2-1; D uncertain. CDR3 length equals 11 residues. The germline V gene has CDR1 LNHDA and CDR2 SQIVND (reference sequence). Trimming pared 3 bases from V and 7 bases from J, leaving 4 bases between. CDR3 sequence: CASSIGNEQFF. The CDR3 bases are TGTGCCAGTAGTATCGGTAATGAGCAGTTCTTC. Full variable domain (missing parts from reference TRBV19 and TRBJ2-1): DGGITQSPKYLFRKEGQNVTLSCEQNLNHDAMYWYRQDPGQGLRLIYYSQIVNDFQKGDIAEGYSVSREKKESFPLTVTSAQKNPTAFYLCASSIGNEQFFGPGTRLTVL.

The chain uses TRBV27 and TRBJ2-3, with D perhaps matching TRBD2 (5 bases). The V end was cut by 2 bases, the J end by 4 bases, with 19 bases between. Germline values: CDR1 MNHEY, CDR2 SMNVEV (reference sequence). This CDR3 has 17 amino acids. The CDR3, as DNA: TGTGCCAGCAGTTTACGGGCAGGCCAGAGGGTCTCAGATACGCAGTATTTT. This sequence encodes CASSLRAGQRVSDTQYF.

The chain couples TRBV2 to TRBJ2-5, with 8 bases fitting TRBD1. CDR1 is SNHLY and CDR2 is FYNNEI in the germline V gene. The CDR3 runs 16 residues. Unmatched junction bases numbered 6, after V lost 0 bases and J lost 3 bases. CDR3 sequence: CASSEARQGWKETQYF. DNA of the CDR3: TGTGCCAGCAGTGAAGCAAGACAGGGGTGGAAAGAGACCCAGTACTTC.

This chain joins TRBV19 and TRBJ2-1; TRBD1 might be the D (6 bases). The CDR3 is 15 amino acids. With 6 bases removed from V and 3 bases from J, the gap between germline ends came to 15 bases. The germline V gene has CDR1 LNHDA and CDR2 SQIVND (reference sequence). This CDR3 reads CASRSATGVYNEQFF. The CDR3 bases are TGTGCCAGTAGGTCCGCGACAGGTGTCTACAATGAGCAGTTCTTC.

The chain employs TRBV11-2 and TRBJ2-7; 7 bases line up with TRBD1. J was trimmed by 2 bases and V by 4 bases; bases with no gene match: 5. The CDR3 sequence is 14 residues long. Germline assignment: CDR1 SGHAT and CDR2 FQNNGV. This chain's CDR3 is CASSWNRGPYEQYF. The CDR3 DNA follows: TGTGCCAGCAGCTGGAACAGGGGTCCCTACGAGCAGTACTTC.

Written as DNA, the CDR3 is TGCAGTGCTGGGCGGGTTGAGCAGTTCTTC. As protein: CSAGRVEQFF. The chain couples TRBV20-1 to TRBJ2-1; possible D gene TRBD2, 5 bases. The V and J ends lost 5 bases and 9 bases respectively, with 8 bases between them. This CDR3 is built from 10 residues. Germline CDR1 is DFQATT and CDR2 is SNEGSKA (reference sequence).

This clone was observed a handful of times. V usage is TRBV9 and J usage is TRBJ2-5, with 9 nucleotides matching TRBD2. V was clipped by 4 bases and J by 5 bases; unmatched bases: 9. The length of the CDR3 is 15 residues. Germline assignment: CDR1 SGDLS and CDR2 YYNGEE. Here the CDR3 reads CASSPHRLAEETQYF. CDR3 coding DNA: TGTGCCAGCAGCCCCCACAGACTAGCGGAGGAGACCCAGTACTTC.

This clone has a single count. The V and J genes are TRBV7-9 and TRBJ1-2; D remains unclear. The germline V and J ends were trimmed by 5 bases and 1 base, with 14 bases remaining between them. Germline assignment: CDR1 SEHNR and CDR2 FQNEAQ (reference sequence). The CDR3 totals 15 residues. The chain's CDR3 is CASSGVGIYNYGYTF. The DNA of the CDR3 is TGTGCCAGCAGCGGAGTAGGTATCTATAACTATGGCTACACCTTC.

The V and J genes are TRBV7-9 and TRBJ2-2; no clear D gene. The CDR3 covers 14 residues. Trimming took off 5 bases at V and 0 bases at J, with 7 bases between the two ends. CDR1 is SEHNR and CDR2 is FQNEAQ in the germline V gene (reference sequence). CDR3 in DNA: TGTGCCAGCAGCCCGGCCGCGAACACCGGGGAGCTGTTTTTT. Translation: CASSPAANTGELFF.